The 29 T cell receptor beta chains below were found in one sample sequenced in a study of T cells expressing NK-cell markers. Reprocessing the 5' RACE reads, TCRdb reports a single entry for every CDR3 protein and omits DNA. Its listing shows approximately 150,000 distinct CDR3 sequences. Sequenced sample: blood T cells: a sorted CD56 or NKG2C T cell subset, CD4+ or CD8+ T cells, or bulk PBMC T cells (not recorded which). Every receptor here comes from a woman between 18 and 70 years old in good health.

V usage is TRBV5-1 and J usage is TRBJ2-7. The germline gives CDR1 SGHRS, CDR2 YFSETQ. The CDR3 runs 14 residues. CDR3 protein: CASSLYLKSNEQYF.

The chain couples TRBV5-1 to TRBJ2-7; with no DNA, the TCRdb D assignment of TRBD2 cannot be verified. The germline CDR1 and CDR2 sequences are SGHRS and YFSETQ. The CDR3 consists of 15 residues. CDR3 region: CASRSLAGNWYEQYF.

This sequence joins TRBV10-3 and TRBJ1-5. This CDR3 contains 14 residues. CDR1 is ENHRY and CDR2 is SYGVKD in the germline V gene. The CDR3 sequence is CAISESEGRQPQHF.

This chain uses TRBV6-5 with TRBJ1-4; the TCRdb call, TRBD1, lacks DNA for checking. Germline CDR1 reads MNHEY; CDR2 reads SVGAGI. This CDR3 is 14 amino acids long. The CDR3 region is CASSYRPGDEKLFF.

This chain uses TRBV12-3 or TRBV12-4 with TRBJ2-7. CDR3 size: 14 residues. CDR3 region: CASTSIPLVGEQYF.

The chain combines TRBV2 with TRBJ2-5; checking the TCRdb D call of TRBD1 is not possible without DNA. This CDR3 has 13 amino acids. In germline, CDR1 is SNHLY, CDR2 FYNNEI. Here the CDR3 reads CAIGTDYQETQYF. Looking up the rest from reference TRBV2 and TRBJ2-5 gives the full variable domain: EPEVTQTPSHQVTQMGQEVILRCVPISNHLYFYWYRQILGQKVEFLVSFYNNEISEKSEIFDDQFSVERPDGSNFTLKIRSTKLEDSAMYFCAIGTDYQETQYFGPGTRLLVL.

The chain employs TRBV5-1 and TRBJ2-2. This CDR3 spans 14 amino acids. Germline V gene sequence: CDR1 SGHRS, CDR2 YFSETQ. CDR3: CASSLLSATGELFF.

The rearrangement links TRBV6-1 to TRBJ2-1; TCRdb designates TRBD2, a call that cannot be tested without DNA. The germline V gene encodes CDR1 MNHNS and CDR2 SASEGT. The CDR3 is made up of 16 amino acids. The CDR3 loop is CASSESTSGRWNEQFF.

The chain employs TRBV5-1 and TRBJ2-1. This CDR3 has 12 residues. The V gene's germline CDR1 is SGHRS and CDR2 YFSETQ. The CDR3 loop reads CASSQDLDEQFF.

The V gene is TRBV5-1, the J gene TRBJ2-7; no DNA is available, so the TRBD2 call from TCRdb remains unchecked. Germline-derived CDR1 and CDR2 are SGHRS and YFSETQ. This CDR3 contains 15 residues. CDR3 loop: CASSRTSGSLYEQYF.

The chain carries TRBV5-5 and TRBJ2-7. This CDR3 has 15 amino acids. Germline V gives CDR1 SGHKS, CDR2 YYEKEE (reference sequence). CDR3 sequence: CASSLAGQAYYEQYF. Filled out from reference TRBV5-5 and TRBJ2-7, the complete variable domain reads DAGVTQSPTHLIKTRGQQVTLRCSPISGHKSVSWYQQVLGQGPQFIFQYYEKEERGRGNFPDRFSARQFPNYSSELNVNALLLGDSALYLCASSLAGQAYYEQYFGPGTRLTVT.

The V gene is TRBV12-3 or TRBV12-4, the J gene TRBJ2-5. The CDR3 has 13 amino acids. CDR3 sequence: CASKTSLRETQYF.

V is TRBV11-2 and J is TRBJ1-3. Germline V gene sequence: CDR1 SGHAT, CDR2 FQNNGV. The CDR3 runs 15 residues. The CDR3 loop is CASSFQEGPGNTIYF.

The chain is built from TRBV5-1 and TRBJ1-3. This CDR3 is 16 amino acids long. Per the germline V gene, CDR1 is SGHRS and CDR2 is YFSETQ. This CDR3 reads CASSLMGNNPGNTIYF.

The chain recombines TRBV20-1 with TRBJ1-5; TCRdb reports TRBD1, a call that lacks DNA to check it against. This CDR3 spans 14 amino acids. CDR1 and CDR2 (germline): DFQATT, SNEGSKA (reference sequence). CDR3 sequence: CSASAGTGDQPQHF.

The chain employs TRBV5-1 and TRBJ2-1; lacking DNA, the TRBD1 call made by TCRdb goes unchecked. The CDR3 contains 17 residues. In germline, CDR1 is SGHRS, CDR2 YFSETQ. The CDR3 here is CASSLVLGAGGGNEQFF.

This chain links TRBV6-6 with TRBJ2-3; TCRdb calls TRBD1, which cannot be checked without DNA. Germline V CDR1 and CDR2: MNHNY, SVGAGI (reference sequence). This CDR3 has 13 residues. The CDR3 protein is CASSGTVRDTQYF.

V gene TRBV14 combines with J gene TRBJ1-5. The germline gives CDR1 SGHDN, CDR2 FVKESK. CDR3 size: 21 residues. CDR3 protein: CASSQDRFAGGGMYSNQPQHF.

The chain is built from TRBV5-1 and TRBJ2-2; with no DNA, the TCRdb D assignment of TRBD1 cannot be verified. Per germline, CDR1 SGHRS and CDR2 YFSETQ. The CDR3 consists of 13 residues. CDR3 sequence: CASSWGDPGELFF. The full variable domain, in which reference TRBV5-1 and TRBJ2-2 provide the parts outside the CDR3, is KAGVTQTPRYLIKTRGQQVTLSCSPISGHRSVSWYQQTPGQGLQFLFEYFSETQRNKGNFPGRFSGRQFSNSRSEMNVSTLELGDSALYLCASSWGDPGELFFGEGSRLTVL.

The V gene is TRBV7-9, the J gene TRBJ2-1; absent DNA, TCRdb's TRBD2 call cannot be checked. Germline V gives CDR1 SEHNR, CDR2 FQNEAQ (reference sequence). The CDR3 has 17 residues. CDR3 region: CASSLISRLAAPNEQFF.

This chain connects TRBV5-1 to TRBJ1-4; TCRdb picks TRBD1, but there is no DNA to check that call. Germline loops: CDR1 SGHRS, CDR2 YFSETQ. CDR3 length: 16 amino acids. CDR3 loop: CASSNGTGGHNEKLFF.

The chain has TRBV5-1 and TRBJ2-2. The CDR3 runs to 14 residues. Germline CDR1 is SGHRS and CDR2 is YFSETQ. The CDR3 here is CASSFNSETGELFF.

The chain carries TRBV12-3 or TRBV12-4 and TRBJ2-4; TCRdb's D call of TRBD1 is untestable without DNA. This CDR3 is 13 amino acids long. The CDR3 here is CASSLVGGPIQYF.

The J gene is TRBJ2-5, the V gene TRBV7-8; no DNA is available, so the TRBD1 call from TCRdb remains unchecked. The CDR3 runs 14 residues. Looked up from germline, CDR1 is SGHVS and CDR2 is FQNEAQ. CDR3 sequence reads: CASSLSPGGETQYF.

The chain is built from TRBV9 and TRBJ2-7; lacking DNA, the TRBD2 call made by TCRdb goes unchecked. Germline V gene data show CDR1 as SGDLS and CDR2 as YYNGEE. The CDR3 spans 15 residues. CDR3 region: CASSVGGLAGYEQYF. Complete variable domain (other parts from reference TRBV9 and TRBJ2-7): DSGVTQTPKHLITATGQRVTLRCSPRSGDLSVYWYQQSLDQGLQFLIQYYNGEERAKGNILERFSAQQFPDLHSELNLSSLELGDSALYFCASSVGGLAGYEQYFGPGTRLTVT.

This chain links TRBV5-1 with TRBJ2-5; TCRdb's D gene call, TRBD2, goes unchecked for lack of DNA. Per the germline V gene, CDR1 is SGHRS and CDR2 is YFSETQ. The CDR3 contains 15 residues. CDR3 in amino acids: CASSLAEGGAKTQYF.

J is TRBJ2-3 and V is TRBV29-1; without DNA, the TCRdb call of TRBD2 cannot be checked. Germline CDR1 SQVTM, CDR2 ANQGSEA. The CDR3 runs to 14 residues. The CDR3 loop is CSVVTSGRTDTQYF.

The chain recombines TRBV5-1 with TRBJ2-3. This CDR3 has 14 residues. The germline V gene has CDR1 SGHRS and CDR2 YFSETQ. The CDR3 is CASSLGYLGDTQYF.

The chain is built from TRBV4-2 and TRBJ1-6. The CDR3 is 16 amino acids. Per the germline V gene, CDR1 is LGHNA and CDR2 is YNFKEQ. The CDR3 sequence: CASSQGAGGQNSPLHF.